The T cell receptor (beta chain) under discussion was sequenced for a study of blood T cells in healthy people across ages. Looking at the study overall: Per every two T cells, about one barcoded beta molecule was captured by template switching. Study-wide findings and caveats: Estimates of diversity drawn from one million T cells were considered underestimates.

With 5 bases clipped from V and 2 bases from J, the junction kept 7 bases outside the gene matches. The V gene's germline CDR1 is PRHDT and CDR2 FYEKMQ (reference sequence). The CDR3 contains 15 residues. Concerning this clonotype: The antigen remains unidentified. A read error may be the cause here, since a much bigger clone is one base away.

The use of a sample-barcoded 5' primer and a J-beta primer mix characterized a second PCR of roughly 6 to 11 cycles. Per sample, CDR3-containing paired-end reads numbered at least 2.5 million. One entry per CDR3 protein, called by TCRdb with MiXCR from the 5' RACE reads. This table has 550,000 to 700,000 distinct CDR3 sequences, 25% to 30% appearing once. This receptor was obtained from a woman between 65 and 79 years old in good health. This chain links TRBV13 with TRBJ2-5; 8 bases agree with TRBD2. The sequencing sample was made of blood. CDR3 DNA sequence: TGTGCCAGCAGCCTAAGACTAGCGAGGCAAGAGACCCAGTACTTC. This translates into CASSLRLARQETQYF.